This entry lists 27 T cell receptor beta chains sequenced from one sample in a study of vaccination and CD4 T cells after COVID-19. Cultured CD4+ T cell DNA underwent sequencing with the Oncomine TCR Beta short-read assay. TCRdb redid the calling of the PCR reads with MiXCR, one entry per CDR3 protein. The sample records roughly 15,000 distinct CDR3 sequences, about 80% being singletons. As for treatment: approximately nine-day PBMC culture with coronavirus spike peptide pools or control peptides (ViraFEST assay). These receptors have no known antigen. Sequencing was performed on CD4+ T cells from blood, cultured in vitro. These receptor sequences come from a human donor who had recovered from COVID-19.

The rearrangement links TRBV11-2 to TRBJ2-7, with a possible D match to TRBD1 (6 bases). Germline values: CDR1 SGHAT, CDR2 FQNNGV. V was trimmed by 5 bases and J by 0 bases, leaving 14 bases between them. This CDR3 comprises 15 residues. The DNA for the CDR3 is TGTGCCAGCAGCACCCGGACGGACAGCTCCTACGAGCAGTACTTC. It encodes CASSTRTDSSYEQYF.

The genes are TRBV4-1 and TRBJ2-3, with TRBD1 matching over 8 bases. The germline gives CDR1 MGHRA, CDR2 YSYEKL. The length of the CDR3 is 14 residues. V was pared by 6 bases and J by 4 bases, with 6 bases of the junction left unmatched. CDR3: CASSRQGTPDTQYF. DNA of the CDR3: TGCGCCAGCAGTCGACAGGGGACGCCAGATACGCAGTATTTT.

This CDR3 is CASSYSESPLHF. Here the CDR3 DNA reads TGTGCCAGCAGTTACTCAGAATCACCCCTCCACTTT. The J gene is TRBJ1-6, the V gene TRBV6-5; no firm D call. Germline lookup yields CDR1 MNHEY and CDR2 SVGAGI. The CDR3 has 12 residues. V was cut by 0 bases and J by 10 bases, with 4 bases left in between.

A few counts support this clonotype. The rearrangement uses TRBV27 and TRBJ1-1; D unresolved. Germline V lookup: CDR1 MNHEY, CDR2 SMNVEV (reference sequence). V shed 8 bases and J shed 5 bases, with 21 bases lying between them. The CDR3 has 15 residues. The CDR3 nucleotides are TGTGCCAGCCGAGCCACGGACTCTAGAATGACTGAAGCTTTCTTT. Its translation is CASRATDSRMTEAFF.

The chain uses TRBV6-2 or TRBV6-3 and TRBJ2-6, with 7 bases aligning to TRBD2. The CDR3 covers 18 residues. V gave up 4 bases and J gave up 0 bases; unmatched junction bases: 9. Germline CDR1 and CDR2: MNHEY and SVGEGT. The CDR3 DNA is TGTGCCAGCAGTTCGACTAGCCCCAGGATCTCTGGGGCCAACGTCCTGACTTTC. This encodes CASSSTSPRISGANVLTF.

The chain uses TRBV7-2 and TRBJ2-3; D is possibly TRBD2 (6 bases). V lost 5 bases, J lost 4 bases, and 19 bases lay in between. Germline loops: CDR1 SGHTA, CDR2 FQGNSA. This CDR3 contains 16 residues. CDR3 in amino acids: CASSPLSGRGPDTQYF. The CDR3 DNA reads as TGTGCCAGCAGCCCACTTTCAGGGCGGGGTCCAGATACGCAGTATTTT.

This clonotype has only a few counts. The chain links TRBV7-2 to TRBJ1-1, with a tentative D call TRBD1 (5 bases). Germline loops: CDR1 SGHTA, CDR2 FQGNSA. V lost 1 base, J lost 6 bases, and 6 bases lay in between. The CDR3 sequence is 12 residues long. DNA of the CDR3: TGTGCCAGCAGCTTAGGGGGGGCTGAAGCTTTCTTT. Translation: CASSLGGAEAFF.

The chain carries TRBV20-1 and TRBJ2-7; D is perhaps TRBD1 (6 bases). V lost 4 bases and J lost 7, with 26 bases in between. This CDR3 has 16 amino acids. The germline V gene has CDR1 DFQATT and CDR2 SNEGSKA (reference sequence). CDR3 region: CSAKSEQGPLASEQYF. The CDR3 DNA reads TGCAGTGCTAAAAGCGAACAGGGACCCCTTGCGTCGGAGCAGTACTTC.

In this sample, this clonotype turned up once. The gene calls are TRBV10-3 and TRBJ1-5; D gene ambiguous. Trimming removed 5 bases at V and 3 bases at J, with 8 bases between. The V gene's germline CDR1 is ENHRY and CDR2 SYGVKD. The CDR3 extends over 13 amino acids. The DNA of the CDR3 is TGTGCCATCAGTTCAGAACCCAATCAGCCCCAGCATTTT. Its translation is CAISSEPNQPQHF.

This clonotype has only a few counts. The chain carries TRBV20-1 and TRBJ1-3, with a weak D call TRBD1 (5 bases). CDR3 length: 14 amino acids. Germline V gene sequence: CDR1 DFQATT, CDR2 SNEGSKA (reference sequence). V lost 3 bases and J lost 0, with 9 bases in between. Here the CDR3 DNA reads TGCAGTGCTAGTAGTCAGGGCTCTGGAAACACCATATATTTT. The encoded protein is CSASSQGSGNTIYF.

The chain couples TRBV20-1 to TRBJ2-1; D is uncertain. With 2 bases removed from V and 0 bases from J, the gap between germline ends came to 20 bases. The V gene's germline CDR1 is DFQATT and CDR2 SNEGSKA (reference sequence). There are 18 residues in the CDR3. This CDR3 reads CSARSASVGISSYNEQFF. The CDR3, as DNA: TGCAGTGCTAGATCGGCCTCTGTGGGCATAAGCTCCTACAATGAGCAGTTCTTC.

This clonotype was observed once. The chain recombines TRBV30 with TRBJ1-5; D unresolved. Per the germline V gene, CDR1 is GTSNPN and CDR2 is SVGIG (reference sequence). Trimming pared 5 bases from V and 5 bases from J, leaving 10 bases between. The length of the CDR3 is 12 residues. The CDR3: CAWASPHQPQHF. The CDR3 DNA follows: TGTGCCTGGGCCTCCCCCCATCAGCCCCAGCATTTT.

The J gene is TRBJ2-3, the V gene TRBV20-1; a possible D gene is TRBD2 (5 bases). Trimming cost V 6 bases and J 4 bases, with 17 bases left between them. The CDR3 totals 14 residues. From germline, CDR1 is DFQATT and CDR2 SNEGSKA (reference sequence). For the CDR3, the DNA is TGCAGTGCCGGCCGGCTAGCAAAGGCAGATACGCAGTATTTT. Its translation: CSAGRLAKADTQYF.

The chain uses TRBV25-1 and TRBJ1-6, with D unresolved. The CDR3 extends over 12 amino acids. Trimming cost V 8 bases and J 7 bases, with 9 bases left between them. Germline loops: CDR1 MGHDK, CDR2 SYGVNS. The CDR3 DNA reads TGTGCCAGCGGGATAAGCAATTCACCCCTCCACTTT. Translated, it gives CASGISNSPLHF.

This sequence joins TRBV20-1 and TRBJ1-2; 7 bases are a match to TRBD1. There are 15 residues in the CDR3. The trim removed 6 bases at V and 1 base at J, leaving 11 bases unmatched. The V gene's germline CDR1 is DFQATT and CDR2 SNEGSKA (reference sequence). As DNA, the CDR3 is TGCAGTGCAAGACAGGGTGGGGCTTTTAACTATGGCTACACCTTC. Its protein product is CSARQGGAFNYGYTF.

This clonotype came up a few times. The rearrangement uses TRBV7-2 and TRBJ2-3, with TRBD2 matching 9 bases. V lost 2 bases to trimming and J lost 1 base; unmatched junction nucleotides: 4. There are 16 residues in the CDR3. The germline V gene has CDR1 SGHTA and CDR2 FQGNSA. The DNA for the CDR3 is TGTGCCAGCAGCTTAAAGACTAGCGGTCGCACAGATACGCAGTATTTT. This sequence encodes CASSLKTSGRTDTQYF.

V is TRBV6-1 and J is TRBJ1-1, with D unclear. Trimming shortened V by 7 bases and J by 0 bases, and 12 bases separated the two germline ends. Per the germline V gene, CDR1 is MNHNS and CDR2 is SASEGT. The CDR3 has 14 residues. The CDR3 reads CASKTGEMNTEAFF. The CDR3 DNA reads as TGTGCCAGCAAGACTGGGGAAATGAACACTGAAGCTTTCTTT.

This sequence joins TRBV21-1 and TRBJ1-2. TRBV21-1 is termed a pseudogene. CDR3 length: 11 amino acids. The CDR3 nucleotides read TGTGCCAGCAGCCCCGATAGCCGCTACACCTTC. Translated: CASSPDSRYTF.

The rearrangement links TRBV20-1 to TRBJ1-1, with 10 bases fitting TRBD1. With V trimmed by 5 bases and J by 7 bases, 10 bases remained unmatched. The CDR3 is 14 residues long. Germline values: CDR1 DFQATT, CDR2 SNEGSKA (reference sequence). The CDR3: CSAVRTGGPYEAFF. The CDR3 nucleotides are TGCAGTGCTGTTAGGACAGGGGGGCCGTATGAAGCTTTCTTT.

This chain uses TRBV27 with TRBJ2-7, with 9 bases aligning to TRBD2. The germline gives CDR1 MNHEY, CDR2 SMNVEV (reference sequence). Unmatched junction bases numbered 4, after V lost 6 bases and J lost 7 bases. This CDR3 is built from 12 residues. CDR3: CASSPTSGEQYF. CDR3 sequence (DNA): TGTGCCAGCAGCCCTACTAGCGGGGAGCAGTACTTC.

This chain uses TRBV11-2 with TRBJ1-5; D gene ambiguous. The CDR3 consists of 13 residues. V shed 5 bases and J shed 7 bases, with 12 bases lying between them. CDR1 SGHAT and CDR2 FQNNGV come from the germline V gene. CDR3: CASSDDRAQPQHF. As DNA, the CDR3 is TGTGCCAGCAGCGATGACCGGGCACAGCCCCAGCATTTT.

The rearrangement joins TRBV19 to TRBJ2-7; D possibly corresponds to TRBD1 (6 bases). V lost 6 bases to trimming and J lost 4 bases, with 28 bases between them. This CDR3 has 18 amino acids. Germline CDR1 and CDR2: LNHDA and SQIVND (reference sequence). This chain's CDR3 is CASSRYTPEPGVRYEQYF. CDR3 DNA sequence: TGTGCCAGTAGCCGTTACACCCCCGAGCCAGGGGTGAGGTACGAGCAGTACTTC. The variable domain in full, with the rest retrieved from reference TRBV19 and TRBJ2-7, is DGGITQSPKYLFRKEGQNVTLSCEQNLNHDAMYWYRQDPGQGLRLIYYSQIVNDFQKGDIAEGYSVSREKKESFPLTVTSAQKNPTAFYLCASSRYTPEPGVRYEQYFGPGTRLTVT.

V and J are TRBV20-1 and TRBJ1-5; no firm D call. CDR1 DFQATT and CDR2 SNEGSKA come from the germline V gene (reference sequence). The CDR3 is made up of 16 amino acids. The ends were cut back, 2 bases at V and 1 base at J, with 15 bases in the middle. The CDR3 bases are TGCAGTGCTAGATCCCAGTCCGTAGGGAGCAATCAGCCCCAGCATTTT. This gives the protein CSARSQSVGSNQPQHF.

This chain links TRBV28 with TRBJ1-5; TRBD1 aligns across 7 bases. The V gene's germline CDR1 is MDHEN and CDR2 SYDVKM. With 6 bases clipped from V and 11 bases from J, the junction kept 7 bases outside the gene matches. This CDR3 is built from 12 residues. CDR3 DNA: TGTGCCAGCAGCACCACCACAGGGGCCCAGCATTTT. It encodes CASSTTTGAQHF.

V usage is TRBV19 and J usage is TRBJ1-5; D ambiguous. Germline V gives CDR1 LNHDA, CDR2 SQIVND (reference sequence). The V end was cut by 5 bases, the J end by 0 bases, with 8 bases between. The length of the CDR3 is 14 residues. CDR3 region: CASSSAYSNQPQHF. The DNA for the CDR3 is TGTGCCAGTAGTTCAGCTTATAGCAATCAGCCCCAGCATTTT.

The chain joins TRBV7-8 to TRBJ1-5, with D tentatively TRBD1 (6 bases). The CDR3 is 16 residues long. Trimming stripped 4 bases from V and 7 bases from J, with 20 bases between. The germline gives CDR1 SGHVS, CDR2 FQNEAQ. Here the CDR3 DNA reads TGTGCCAGCAGCTCACCCCTAAGGGGGGGGCGGCAGCCCCAGCATTTT. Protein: CASSSPLRGGRQPQHF.

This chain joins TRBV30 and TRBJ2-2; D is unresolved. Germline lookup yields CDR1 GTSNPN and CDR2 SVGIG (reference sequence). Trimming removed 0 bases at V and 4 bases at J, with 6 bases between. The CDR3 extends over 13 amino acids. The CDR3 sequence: CAWSVRITGELFF. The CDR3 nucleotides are TGTGCCTGGAGTGTCCGGATCACCGGGGAGCTGTTTTTT. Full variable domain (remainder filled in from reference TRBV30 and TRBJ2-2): SQTIHQWPATLVQPVGSPLSLECTVEGTSNPNLYWYRQAAGRGLQLLFYSVGIGQISSEVPQNLSASRPQDRQFILSSKKLLLSDSGFYLCAWSVRITGELFFGEGSRLTVL.